This is a list of T cell receptor beta chains from one sample in a study of monozygotic twins with inflammatory bowel disease. TCRdb re-called the 5' RACE reads and shows each CDR3 protein once, DNA omitted. The sample includes about 140,000 distinct CDR3 sequences. The sequenced sample was blood. The origin of the receptors is a human donor with ulcerative colitis or Crohn's disease, or a healthy co-twin of an affected twin (not recorded which). The CDR3 runs from the conserved cysteine through the conserved F or W. The order of the fields is CDR3 protein, J gene, V gene, CDR3 length.

CDR3: CASSQTGTGLYEQYF
J: TRBJ2-7
V: TRBV6-1
length: 15

CDR3: CSARDTPDTEAFF
J: TRBJ1-1
V: TRBV20-1
length: 13

CDR3: CASSDSPLGNTEAFF
J: TRBJ1-1
V: TRBV6-4
length: 15

CDR3: CASSPGQGQDSPLHF
J: TRBJ1-6
V: TRBV7-9
length: 15

CDR3: CASSQTGRATEQFF
J: TRBJ2-1
V: TRBV7-9
length: 14

CDR3: CSAQRGDRGRETQYF
J: TRBJ2-5
V: TRBV20-1
length: 15

CDR3: CASSPEGRPGANVLTF
J: TRBJ2-6
V: TRBV19
length: 16

CDR3: CASSPTGANYGYTF
J: TRBJ1-2
V: TRBV7-3
length: 14

CDR3: CASSLRTGGNTEAFF
J: TRBJ1-1
V: TRBV5-1
length: 15

CDR3: CASTLIDRDEQFF
J: TRBJ2-1
V: TRBV5-1
length: 13

CDR3: CASSAGTLLQTYEQYF
J: TRBJ2-7
V: TRBV5-1
length: 16

CDR3: CASSPLGGDTGELFF
J: TRBJ2-2
V: TRBV3-1
length: 15

CDR3: CASSRTGGIQDTQYF
J: TRBJ2-3
V: TRBV6-1
length: 15

CDR3: CASSLVSDTGELFF
J: TRBJ2-2
V: TRBV5-5
length: 14

CDR3: CASSTPGGLADNSYNEQFF
J: TRBJ2-1
V: TRBV21-1
length: 19

CDR3: CASSLASGGGATDTQYF
J: TRBJ2-3
V: TRBV5-1
length: 17